This section outlines one T cell receptor (beta chain) sequence together with its context. This entry belongs to a study of control samples from healthy donors and cancer patients. Sequencing used immunoSEQ multiplex PCR; TCRdb keeps in-frame clones, though not all of them. Of roughly 200,000 clones listed, roughly 91% were seen once; the top ten hold more than 1.4%. This CDR3 comprises 12 residues. The V end lost 6 bases, the J end lost 0 bases, and 5 bases lay between the germline ends. Germline V gene lookup returns CDR1 SNHLY and CDR2 FYNNEI. The TCR originated in a man younger than 35 in good health. Sequenced: blood. V gene TRBV2 combines with J gene TRBJ2-5; no definite D call. CDR3 region: CASRNNQETQYF. CDR3 nucleotides: TGTGCCAGCAGGAACAACCAAGAGACCCAGTACTTC.